In its sample, the clone carrying this TCR beta chain was seen a few times. Assay used: immunoSEQ multiplex PCR; TCRdb lists only in-frame clones, some missing. The sample includes approximately 230,000 clones, roughly 85% of them seen just once. This sample was included in a study of blood T cell repertoires in COVID-19. Between the trimmed V and J ends, which lost 0 bases and 2 bases, there was a span of 8 bases. The CDR3 extends over 15 amino acids. CDR1 and CDR2 (germline): KGHSH, LQKENI. The TCR was taken from a man younger than 30 with active or convalescent COVID-19. The chain has TRBV18 and TRBJ1-3, with D possibly TRBD1 on 5 matching bases. Sequencing was done on a sample of peripheral blood. The CDR3: CASSPPGAAGNTIYF. The CDR3 coding sequence is TGTGCCAGCTCACCACCAGGGGCCGCTGGAAACACCATATATTTT.